Given below is one T cell receptor beta chain in context. The sample comes from a study of blood T cell repertoires in COVID-19. Study-wide background: Whether acute or convalescent, the COVID-19 samples came from the United States, Italy and Spain. The analysed material was cDNA or gDNA that came from T cells, B-cell-depleted T cells, or PBMCs.

In the source study's methods: Using reference gene primer amplification, nucleated cell counts were estimated. This table comes from immunoSEQ multiplex PCR, and its TCRdb copy is limited to in-frame clones, with some not included. That table gives V, J and clone size, and the DNA gave D and trimming. The sample contains about 470,000 clones, about nine tenths of which appear only once. Germline V gives CDR1 KGHDR, CDR2 SFDVKD. The V segment lost 5 bases and the J segment 6 bases; nucleotides outside the gene matches: 6. The CDR3 length is 14 residues. Source material: PBMCs or T cells enriched from blood (not recorded which). The origin of this receptor is a young woman who had recovered from COVID-19. The chain couples TRBV24-1 to TRBJ1-2, with TRBD1 identical over 9 bases. The CDR3 sequence is CATSAAGTGNGYTF. In DNA, the CDR3 is TGTGCCACCAGTGCTGCCGGGACAGGGAATGGCTACACCTTC.